The 21 T cell receptor beta chains presented below share a single source sample, sequenced in a study of blood T cells in healthy people across ages. Combining a sample-barcoded 5' primer with a J-beta primer mix, a second PCR ran for roughly 7 to 11 cycles. TCRdb fed the 5' RACE reads into MiXCR, producing one record per CDR3 protein. The table has about 730,000 distinct CDR3 sequences, more than 40% seen once. Sequencing was carried out using blood. Every receptor here comes from a woman aged 55 to 70 in good health.

The V call is TRBV7-6, the J call TRBJ2-7; D possibly uses TRBD1 or TRBD2 (6 bases each). V lost 3 bases to trimming and J lost 0 bases, with 15 bases between them. The CDR3 loop spans 16 amino acids. CDR1 SGHVS and CDR2 FNYEAQ come from the germline V gene. CDR3 bases: TGTGCCAGCAGCTTCCCCCCGAGGGGGGACTCCTACGAGCAGTACTTC. Encoded protein: CASSFPPRGDSYEQYF.

This clonotype was picked up a small number of times. The chain recombines TRBV2 with TRBJ2-5, with D perhaps given as TRBD1 or TRBD2 (6 bases each). This CDR3 spans 14 amino acids. V was cut by 6 bases and J by 5 bases, with 16 bases left in between. Germline V CDR1 and CDR2: SNHLY, FYNNEI. CDR3 in amino acids: CASRLTGRGETQYF. The CDR3 DNA reads TGTGCCAGCAGATTGACAGGTCGGGGGGAGACCCAGTACTTC.

Ten or more counts support this clonotype. The chain combines TRBV20-1 with TRBJ2-7; D possibly corresponds to TRBD2 (6 bases). The CDR3 covers 13 residues. The V gene lost 8 bases and the J gene lost 2 bases, with 16 bases spanning the gap. Germline CDR1 reads DFQATT; CDR2 reads SNEGSKA (reference sequence). In DNA, the CDR3 is TGCAGTTCCCAGCCGGGGAGGACCTACGAGCAGTACTTC. Translated, it gives CSSQPGRTYEQYF.

V usage is TRBV11-3 and J usage is TRBJ1-1; D is perhaps TRBD1 (5 bases). Trimming pared 3 bases from V and 7 bases from J, leaving 12 bases between. Germline loops: CDR1 SGHNT, CDR2 YENEEA. CDR3 length: 13 amino acids. Written as DNA, the CDR3 is TGTGCCAGCAGCTTTCGAGGGGCTGATGAAGCTTTCTTT. As protein: CASSFRGADEAFF.

This clonotype was picked up a small number of times. The chain links TRBV20-1 to TRBJ2-7; tentative D call: TRBD2 (6 bases). CDR3 length equals 13 residues. V dropped 4 bases and J dropped 0 bases, with 10 bases sitting between them. From germline, CDR1 is DFQATT and CDR2 SNEGSKA (reference sequence). CDR3 in DNA: TGCAGTGCTACTCTAGCGAGCTCCTACGAGCAGTACTTC. Its protein is CSATLASSYEQYF.

The sample holds a few counts of this clonotype. This chain connects TRBV4-2 to TRBJ2-3, with TRBD1 as a possible D gene (5 bases). The CDR3 has 11 amino acids. CDR1 is LGHNA, CDR2 YNFKEQ, per germline. V dropped 8 bases and J dropped 5 bases, with 8 bases sitting between them. CDR3 bases: TGTGCCAGCGGACAAGGAGATACGCAGTATTTT. Encoded protein: CASGQGDTQYF.

This clonotype appeared a few times. The genes are TRBV11-1 and TRBJ2-2, with D possibly matching TRBD2 (5 bases). V was shortened by 3 bases and J by 6 bases, with 11 bases between the two germline ends. In germline, CDR1 is SGHAT, CDR2 FQDESV (reference sequence). This CDR3 is 14 amino acids long. The CDR3 coding sequence is TGTGCCAGCAGCTTTTCCTCCGGGGCCGGGGAGCTGTTTTTT. Its protein product is CASSFSSGAGELFF.

The J gene is TRBJ2-3, the V gene TRBV11-2; D perhaps matches TRBD2 (5 bases). Trimming removed 8 bases at V and 1 base at J, with 13 bases between. The V gene's germline CDR1 is SGHAT and CDR2 FQNNGV. The CDR3 is 14 residues long. In nucleotides, the CDR3 is TGTGCCAGCTGCCGGGGAGAAGGCACAGATACGCAGTATTTT. Amino acid sequence: CASCRGEGTDTQYF.

The rearrangement joins TRBV10-3 to TRBJ2-1, with unresolved D. Trimming shortened V by 2 bases and J by 5 bases, and 4 bases separated the two germline ends. CDR3 length: 12 residues. Germline V gene data show CDR1 as ENHRY and CDR2 as SYGVKD. The CDR3 loop is CAISEPNNEQFF. The DNA for the CDR3 is TGTGCCATCAGTGAGCCAAACAATGAGCAGTTCTTC.

The chain couples TRBV10-1 to TRBJ2-1, with 7 nucleotides matching TRBD1. The CDR3 has 15 residues. The V segment lost 3 bases and the J segment 6 bases; nucleotides outside the gene matches: 8. CDR1 and CDR2 (germline): WNHNN, SYGVQD (reference sequence). This chain's CDR3 is CASSDTGQRGNEQFF. In DNA, the CDR3 is TGCGCCAGCAGTGATACGGGACAGAGAGGCAATGAGCAGTTCTTC.

This chain's CDR3 is CASSQDPRVYGYTF. CDR3 coding DNA: TGCGCCAGCAGCCAAGACCCTAGGGTCTATGGCTACACCTTC. The genes are TRBV4-3 and TRBJ1-2; no clear D. The CDR3 covers 14 residues. Trimming took off 0 bases at V and 4 bases at J, with 9 bases between the two ends. Germline CDR1 is LGHNA and CDR2 is YSLEER.

V gene TRBV28 combines with J gene TRBJ1-6, with 9 bases aligning to TRBD1. This CDR3 spans 15 amino acids. The trim removed 4 bases at V and 11 bases at J, leaving 9 bases unmatched. Germline CDR1 MDHEN, CDR2 SYDVKM. CDR3 sequence: CASSSRPGTGPPLHF. For the CDR3, the DNA is TGTGCCAGCAGTTCTCGTCCCGGGACAGGGCCACCCCTCCACTTT.

This chain links TRBV5-1 with TRBJ2-3; 11 bases align to TRBD2. The germline V gene encodes CDR1 SGHRS and CDR2 YFSETQ. Trimming took 5 bases from V and 3 from J; bases not matched to a gene: 5. The CDR3 spans 15 residues. CDR3 amino acids: CASRIAGGLTDTQYF. The CDR3 DNA sequence: TGCGCCAGCAGGATAGCGGGGGGGCTAACAGATACGCAGTATTTT.

The chain joins TRBV20-1 to TRBJ2-1; 14 bases fit TRBD2. The DNA end is a closer match to TRBJ2-7, so the J assignment may be wrong. This CDR3 is built from 15 residues. Germline CDR1 DFQATT, CDR2 SNEGSKA (reference sequence). The CDR3 DNA reads TGCAGTGCTGGGGGACTAGCGGGGGACTACAATGAGCAGTACTTC. It is translated as CSAGGLAGDYNEQYF.

This chain uses TRBV6-5 with TRBJ1-1; TRBD1 agrees at 7 bases. Germline values: CDR1 MNHEY, CDR2 SVGAGI. V gave up 7 bases and J gave up 2 bases; unmatched junction bases: 7. The length of the CDR3 is 14 residues. The CDR3 is CASTRGQPNTEAFF. CDR3 nucleotides: TGTGCCAGCACGAGGGGACAGCCAAACACTGAAGCTTTCTTT.

The rearrangement uses TRBV25-1 and TRBJ1-5; D gene uncertain. Germline V lookup: CDR1 MGHDK, CDR2 SYGVNS. The CDR3 sequence is 13 residues long. V lost 4 bases and J 0 bases, leaving 4 bases between the germline ends. CDR3 residues: CASSGYSNQPQHF. Written as DNA, the CDR3 is TGTGCCAGCAGTGGGTATAGCAATCAGCCCCAGCATTTT. Looking up the rest from reference TRBV25-1 and TRBJ1-5 gives the full variable domain: EADIYQTPRYLVIGTGKKITLECSQTMGHDKMYWYQQDPGMELHLIHYSYGVNSTEKGDLSSESTVSRIRTEHFPLTLESARPSHTSQYLCASSGYSNQPQHFGDGTRLSIL.

This clonotype was recorded at least ten times. The chain carries TRBV29-1 and TRBJ1-2; D is possibly TRBD1 (5 bases). The ends were cut back, 1 base at V and 8 bases at J, with 8 bases in the middle. This CDR3 has 11 residues. Germline V gene data show CDR1 as SQVTM and CDR2 as ANQGSEA. The CDR3 DNA follows: TGCAGCGTTGAAGCGGGGCGCGGCTACACCTTC. Translated, it gives CSVEAGRGYTF.

This chain connects TRBV20-1 to TRBJ1-1; 8 bases map to TRBD1. The V and J ends lost 4 bases and 0 bases, in that order; junction bases with no gene match: 1. Germline V gene sequence: CDR1 DFQATT, CDR2 SNEGSKA (reference sequence). The length of the CDR3 is 13 residues. CDR3 nucleotides: TGCAGTGCTAAGACAGGGGTGAACACTGAAGCTTTCTTT. The encoded protein is CSAKTGVNTEAFF.

Remarks on this clonotype: A clone one base away is much larger, so this may be a read error. The V and J genes are TRBV7-2 and TRBJ2-3; TRBD1 agrees at 9 bases. The J segment lost 5 bases and the V segment lost 4 bases, leaving 4 bases of the junction unmatched. CDR1 is SGHTA, CDR2 FQGNSA, per germline. The CDR3 is 14 residues long. The DNA of the CDR3 is TGTGCCAGCAGCTCTCGACAGGGGGTAGATACGCAGTATTTT. Protein product: CASSSRQGVDTQYF.

With respect to this clonotype: A junction boundary mismatches the germline segment, possibly from a read error. The rearrangement joins TRBV5-1 to TRBJ1-1, with a tentative D call TRBD1 (6 bases). Germline loops: CDR1 SGHRS, CDR2 YFSETQ. The CDR3 totals 14 residues. In DNA, the CDR3 is TGCGCCAGCAGCTTGGGGACAGCTTTCACTGGAGCTTTCTTT. Its protein is CASSLGTAFTGAFF.

The table lists this clonotype with a few counts. This chain connects TRBV7-2 to TRBJ2-3; 7 nucleotides align to TRBD2. The germline CDR1 and CDR2 sequences are SGHTA and FQGNSA. The CDR3 covers 16 residues. The J segment lost 6 bases and the V segment lost 5 bases, leaving 14 bases of the junction unmatched. This CDR3 is CASSPPPRREYDTQYF. In DNA form, the CDR3 reads TGTGCCAGCAGCCCCCCCCCCAGGCGGGAGTACGATACGCAGTATTTT.